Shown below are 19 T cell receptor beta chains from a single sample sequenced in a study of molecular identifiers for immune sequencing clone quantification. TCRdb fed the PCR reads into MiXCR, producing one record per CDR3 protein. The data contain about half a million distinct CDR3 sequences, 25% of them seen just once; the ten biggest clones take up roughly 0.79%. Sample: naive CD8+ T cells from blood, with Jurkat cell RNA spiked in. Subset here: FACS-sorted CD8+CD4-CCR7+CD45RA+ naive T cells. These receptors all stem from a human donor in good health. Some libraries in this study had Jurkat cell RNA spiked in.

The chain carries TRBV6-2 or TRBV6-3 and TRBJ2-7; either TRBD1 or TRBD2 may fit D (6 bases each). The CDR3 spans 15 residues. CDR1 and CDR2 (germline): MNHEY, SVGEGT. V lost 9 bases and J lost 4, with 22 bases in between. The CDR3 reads CARSHEGGRWYEQYF. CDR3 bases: TGTGCCAGATCCCATGAGGGGGGTCGGTGGTACGAGCAGTACTTC.

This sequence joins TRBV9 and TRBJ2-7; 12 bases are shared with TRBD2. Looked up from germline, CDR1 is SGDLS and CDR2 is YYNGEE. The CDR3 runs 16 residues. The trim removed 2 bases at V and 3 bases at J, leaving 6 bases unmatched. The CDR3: CASSVLLAGGIYEQYF. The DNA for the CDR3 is TGTGCCAGCAGCGTCCTACTAGCGGGGGGAATCTACGAGCAGTACTTC.

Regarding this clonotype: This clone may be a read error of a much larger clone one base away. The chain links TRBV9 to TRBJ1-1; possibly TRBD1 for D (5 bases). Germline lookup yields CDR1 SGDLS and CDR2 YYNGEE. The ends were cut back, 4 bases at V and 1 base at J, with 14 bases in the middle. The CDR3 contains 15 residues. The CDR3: CASSIDSQRNTEAFF. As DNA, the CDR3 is TGTGCCAGCAGCATAGACAGCCAGAGGAACACTGAAGCTTTCTTT.

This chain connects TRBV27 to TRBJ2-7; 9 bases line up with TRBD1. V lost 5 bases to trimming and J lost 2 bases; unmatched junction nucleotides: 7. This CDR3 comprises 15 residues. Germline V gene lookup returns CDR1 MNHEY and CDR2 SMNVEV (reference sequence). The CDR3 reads CASSPQTGGAYEQYF. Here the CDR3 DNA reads TGTGCCAGCAGTCCTCAGACAGGGGGGGCCTACGAGCAGTACTTC.

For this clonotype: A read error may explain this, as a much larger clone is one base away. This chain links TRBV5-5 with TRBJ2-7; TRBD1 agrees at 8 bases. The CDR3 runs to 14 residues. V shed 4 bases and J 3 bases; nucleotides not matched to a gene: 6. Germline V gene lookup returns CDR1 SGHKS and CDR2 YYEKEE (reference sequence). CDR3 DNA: TGTGCCAGCAGCGTATACAGGGGGTTCTACGAGCAGTACTTC. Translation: CASSVYRGFYEQYF.

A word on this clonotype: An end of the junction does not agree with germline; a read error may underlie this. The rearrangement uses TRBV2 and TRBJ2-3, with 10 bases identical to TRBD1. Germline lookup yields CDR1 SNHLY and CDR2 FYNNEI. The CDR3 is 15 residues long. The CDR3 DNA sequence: TGTGCCAGCAGTCCAAGACAGGGGGCTACAGATACGCAGTGTTTT. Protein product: CASSPRQGATDTQCF.

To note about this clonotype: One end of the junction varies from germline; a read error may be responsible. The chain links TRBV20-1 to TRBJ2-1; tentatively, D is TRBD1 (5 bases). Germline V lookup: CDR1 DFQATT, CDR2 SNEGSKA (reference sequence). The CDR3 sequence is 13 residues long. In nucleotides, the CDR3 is TGTGGGGCTTCATTCTCCTCCTCTAATGAGCAGTTCTTC. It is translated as CGASFSSSNEQFF.

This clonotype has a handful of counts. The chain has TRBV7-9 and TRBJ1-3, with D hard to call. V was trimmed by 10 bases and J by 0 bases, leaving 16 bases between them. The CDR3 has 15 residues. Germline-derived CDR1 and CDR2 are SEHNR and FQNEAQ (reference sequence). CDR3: CATRLSLDSGNTIYF. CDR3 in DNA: TGTGCCACCCGGTTGTCCCTGGACTCTGGAAACACCATATATTTT.

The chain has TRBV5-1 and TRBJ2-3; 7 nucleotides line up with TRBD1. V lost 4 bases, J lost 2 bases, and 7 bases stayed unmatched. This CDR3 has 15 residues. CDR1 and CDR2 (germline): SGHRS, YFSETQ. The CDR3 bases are TGCGCCAGCAGCGTCACAGGGGCGGTCACAGATACGCAGTATTTT. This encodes CASSVTGAVTDTQYF.

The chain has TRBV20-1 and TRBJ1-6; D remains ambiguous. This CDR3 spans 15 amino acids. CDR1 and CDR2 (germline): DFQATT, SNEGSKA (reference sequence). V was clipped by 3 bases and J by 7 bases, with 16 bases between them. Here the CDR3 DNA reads TGCAGTGCTAGTATCCGCCGCGGCCTGAATTCACCCCTCCACTTT. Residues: CSASIRRGLNSPLHF.

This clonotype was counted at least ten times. CDR3 region: CASSGERDVNTQYF. DNA for the CDR3: TGTGCCAGCAGCGGGGAGCGGGACGTGAATACGCAGTATTTT. The rearrangement joins TRBV9 to TRBJ2-3; 7 bases are shared with TRBD2. In germline, CDR1 is SGDLS, CDR2 YYNGEE. V gave up 3 bases and J gave up 7 bases; unmatched junction bases: 8. The CDR3 contains 14 residues.

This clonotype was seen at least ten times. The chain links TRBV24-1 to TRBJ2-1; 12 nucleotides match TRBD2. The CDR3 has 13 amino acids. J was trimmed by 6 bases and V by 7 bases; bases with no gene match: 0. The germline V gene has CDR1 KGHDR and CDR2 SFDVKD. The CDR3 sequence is CATRTSGSNEQFF. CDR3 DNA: TGTGCCACCAGGACTAGCGGGAGCAATGAGCAGTTCTTC.

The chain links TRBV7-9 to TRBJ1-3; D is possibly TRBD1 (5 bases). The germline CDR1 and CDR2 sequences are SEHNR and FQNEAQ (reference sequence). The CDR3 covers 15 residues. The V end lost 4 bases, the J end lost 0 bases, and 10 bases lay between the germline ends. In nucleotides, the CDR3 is TGTGCCAGCAGCTCTGACAGACGCTCTGGAAACACCATATATTTT. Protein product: CASSSDRRSGNTIYF.

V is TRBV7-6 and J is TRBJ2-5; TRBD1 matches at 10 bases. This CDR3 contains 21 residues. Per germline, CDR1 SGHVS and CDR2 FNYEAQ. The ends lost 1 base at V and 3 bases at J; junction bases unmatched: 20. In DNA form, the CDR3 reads TGTGCCAGCAGCTTAGTCTCGCTACTACGCCTTCCCGGGACAGGGGAAGAGACCCAGTACTTC. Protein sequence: CASSLVSLLRLPGTGEETQYF.

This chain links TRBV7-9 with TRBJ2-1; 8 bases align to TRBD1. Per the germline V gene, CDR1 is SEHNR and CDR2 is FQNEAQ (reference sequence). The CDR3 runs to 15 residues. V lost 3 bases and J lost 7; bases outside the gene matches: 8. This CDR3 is CASSFSQGAKNEQFF. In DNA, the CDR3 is TGTGCCAGCAGCTTTAGCCAGGGGGCCAAAAATGAGCAGTTCTTC.

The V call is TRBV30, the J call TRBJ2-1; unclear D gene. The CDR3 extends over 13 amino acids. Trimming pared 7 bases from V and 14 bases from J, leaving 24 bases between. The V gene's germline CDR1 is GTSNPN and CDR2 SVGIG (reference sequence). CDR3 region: CASSPTAFSLEFF. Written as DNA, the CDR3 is TGTGCCTCCTCACCCACGGCCTTCTCATTGGAGTTCTTC.

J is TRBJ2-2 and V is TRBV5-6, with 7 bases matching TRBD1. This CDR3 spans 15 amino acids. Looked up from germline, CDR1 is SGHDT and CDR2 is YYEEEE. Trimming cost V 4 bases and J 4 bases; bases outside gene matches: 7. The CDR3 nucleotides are TGTGCCAGCAGCCTCTCCGGGACAGCCACCGGGGAGCTGTTTTTT. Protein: CASSLSGTATGELFF.

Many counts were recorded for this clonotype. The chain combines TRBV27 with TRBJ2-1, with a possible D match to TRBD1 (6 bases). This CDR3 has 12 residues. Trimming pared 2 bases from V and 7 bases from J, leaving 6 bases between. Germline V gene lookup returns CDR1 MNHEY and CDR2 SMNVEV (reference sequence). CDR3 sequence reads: CASSLQGNEQFF. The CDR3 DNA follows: TGTGCCAGCAGTTTACAGGGGAATGAGCAGTTCTTC.

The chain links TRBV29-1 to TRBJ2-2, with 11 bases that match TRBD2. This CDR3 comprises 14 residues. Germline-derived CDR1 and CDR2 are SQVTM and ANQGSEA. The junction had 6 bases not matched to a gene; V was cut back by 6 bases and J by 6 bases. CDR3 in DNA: TGCAGCGTCCGGGGGACTAGCGGTGCCGGGGAGCTGTTTTTT. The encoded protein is CSVRGTSGAGELFF.